Following are 14 T cell receptor beta chains from one sample sequenced in a study of OX40 agonist ivuxolimab in advanced cancers. Clones were read by immunoSEQ multiplex PCR, and TCRdb kept only the in-frame ones, dropping some. The repertoire has about 78,000 clones, around 94% of them found once; the top ten carry 2.5% to 3%. The sample in question was CD4+ or CD8+ T cells sorted from blood, obtained in a trial of the OX40 agonist ivuxolimab. The receptor set was obtained from an adult with an advanced solid tumor such as melanoma, head and neck, liver or kidney cancer.

This clone was picked up a small number of times. The chain has TRBV19 and TRBJ1-5; 12 bases line up with TRBD1. With 7 bases clipped from V and 7 bases from J, the junction kept 2 bases outside the gene matches. The CDR3 is made up of 13 amino acids. Germline V CDR1 and CDR2: LNHDA, SQIVND (reference sequence). The CDR3: CASTGTGGQPQHF. CDR3 DNA: TGTGCCAGTACCGGGACAGGGGGCCAGCCCCAGCATTTT.

This rearrangement joins TRBV6-5 to TRBJ2-3, with 10 bases aligning to TRBD1. CDR1 and CDR2 from the germline V gene are MNHEY and SVGAGI. V lost 6 bases to trimming and J lost 7 bases; unmatched junction nucleotides: 7. CDR3 length: 14 amino acids. The DNA of the CDR3 is TGTGCCAGCAGACGGGACAGGGGAATTTATACGCAGTATTTT. Translating gives CASRRDRGIYTQYF.

This clone was counted between two and nine times. CDR3 in amino acids: CASSYRHTNTEAFF. CDR3 DNA: TGTGCCAGCAGTTACCGACACACGAACACTGAAGCTTTCTTT. The rearrangement joins TRBV6-5 to TRBJ1-1; D remains unclear. The CDR3 loop spans 14 amino acids. V shed 2 bases and J shed 1 base, with 8 bases lying between them. Germline V gene data show CDR1 as MNHEY and CDR2 as SVGAGI.

The chain employs TRBV5-1 and TRBJ1-1, with TRBD1 as a possible D gene (5 bases). The CDR3 is 15 residues long. The germline CDR1 and CDR2 sequences are SGHRS and YFSETQ. Deletions cut 4 bases from V and 5 bases from J, with 18 bases between. Here the CDR3 reads CASSPGDLRRTEAFF. The CDR3 nucleotides read TGCGCCAGCAGCCCGGGGGACCTCCGGCGGACTGAAGCTTTCTTT.

The chain carries TRBV5-6 and TRBJ2-5; D might be TRBD2 (6 bases). The V and J ends lost 3 bases and 2 bases respectively, with 8 bases between them. CDR1 is SGHDT and CDR2 is YYEEEE in the germline V gene. The CDR3 is 13 amino acids. CDR3 DNA sequence: TGTGCCAGCAGCTCGGGACTGCAAGAGACCCAGTACTTC. Residues: CASSSGLQETQYF. Looking up the rest from reference TRBV5-6 and TRBJ2-5 gives the full variable domain: DAGVTQSPTHLIKTRGQQVTLRCSPKSGHDTVSWYQQALGQGPQFIFQYYEEEERQRGNFPDRFSGHQFPNYSSELNVNALLLGDSALYLCASSSGLQETQYFGPGTRLLVL.

This clone is a singleton in its sample. V usage is TRBV9 and J usage is TRBJ2-3, with 9 bases matching TRBD2. The CDR3 spans 17 residues. CDR1 is SGDLS, CDR2 YYNGEE, per germline. After removal of 4 bases from V and 0 bases from J, the junction contained 9 bases not matched to a gene. The CDR3 DNA reads TGTGCCAGCAGCCACCCCGGGACTAGCCGTAGCACAGATACGCAGTATTTT. It codes for CASSHPGTSRSTDTQYF.

The chain uses TRBV7-9 and TRBJ1-3; the D gene is possibly TRBD1 (5 bases). V lost 2 bases to trimming and J lost 1 base, with 9 bases between them. Germline CDR1 and CDR2: SEHNR and FQNEAQ (reference sequence). This CDR3 has 15 amino acids. The CDR3 sequence is CASSLHRGSGNTIYF. CDR3 sequence (DNA): TGTGCCAGCAGCTTACATCGGGGGTCTGGAAACACCATATATTTT.

The V and J genes are TRBV10-3 and TRBJ1-1; 7 nucleotides match TRBD1. Looked up from germline, CDR1 is ENHRY and CDR2 is SYGVKD. The CDR3 runs 13 residues. Trimming removed 6 bases from V and 0 bases from J; junction bases left unmatched: 1. CDR3 protein: CAIRTGLNTEAFF. In DNA form, the CDR3 reads TGTGCCATCAGGACAGGGTTGAACACTGAAGCTTTCTTT.

The genes are TRBV6-5 and TRBJ2-5; D is tentatively TRBD1 or TRBD2 (5 bases each). Trimming took off 0 bases at V and 2 bases at J, with 10 bases between the two ends. From germline, CDR1 is MNHEY and CDR2 SVGAGI. The CDR3 runs 15 residues. In DNA form, the CDR3 reads TGTGCCAGCAGTTACTCGGGGACCCCACAAGAGACCCAGTACTTC. Translation gives CASSYSGTPQETQYF.

Only a few counts were recorded for this clone. The J gene is TRBJ1-2, the V gene TRBV25-1; D is unclear. Trimming pared 5 bases from V and 4 bases from J, leaving 8 bases between. The CDR3 covers 12 residues. Germline V gene sequence: CDR1 MGHDK, CDR2 SYGVNS. The CDR3: CASSPGVYGYTF. In DNA, the CDR3 is TGTGCCAGCAGTCCGGGTGTCTATGGCTACACCTTC.

The count of this clone is one. The genes are TRBV6-1 and TRBJ2-3, with unresolved D. The CDR3 runs 12 residues. Trimming cost V 8 bases and J 0 bases, with 6 bases left between them. Germline CDR1 reads MNHNS; CDR2 reads SASEGT. CDR3 sequence (DNA): TGTGCCAGCTCGCAAAGCACAGATACGCAGTATTTT. Its translation is CASSQSTDTQYF.

This clone turned up a few times. V gene TRBV7-2 combines with J gene TRBJ1-6; D is ambiguous. Germline assignment: CDR1 SGHTA and CDR2 FQGNSA. V was pared by 1 base and J by 7 bases, with 8 bases between. The CDR3 length is 14 residues. The CDR3 spells CASSLVRSNSPLHF. CDR3 sequence (DNA): TGTGCCAGCAGCTTAGTCCGATCGAATTCACCCCTCCACTTT.

In regard to this clone: This CDR3 is also generated by other DNA sequences in the sample. The rearrangement uses TRBV5-1 and TRBJ2-5; D gene ambiguous. V lost 0 bases, J lost 1 base, and 1 base lay in between. The length of the CDR3 is 12 residues. Germline assignment: CDR1 SGHRS and CDR2 YFSETQ. The CDR3 is CASSLGQETQYF. In DNA, the CDR3 is TGCGCCAGCAGCTTGGGCCAAGAGACCCAGTACTTC.

This chain uses TRBV6-5 with TRBJ2-3, with TRBD2 matching over 10 bases. The CDR3 runs to 15 residues. From germline, CDR1 is MNHEY and CDR2 SVGAGI. V trimming: 7 bases; J trimming: 11 bases; junction bases outside the gene matches: 15. The DNA of the CDR3 is TGTGCCAGCACTCCCGGGACTAGCGCTTTTGGGGGGCAGTATTTT. This sequence encodes CASTPGTSAFGGQYF.